This passage covers 12 T cell receptor beta chains from one sample sequenced in a study of blood T cell repertoires in COVID-19. Method: immunoSEQ multiplex PCR; TCRdb's copy keeps in-frame clones and lacks some. The sample comprises some 67,000 clones, roughly 88% of which are singletons, and roughly 1.2% rests with the top ten. The sequencing input was peripheral blood. These receptor sequences come from a woman aged 60-70 years with acute or convalescent COVID-19.

The chain is built from TRBV11-2 and TRBJ2-1; 11 nucleotides line up with TRBD2. CDR3 length: 18 residues. Germline-derived CDR1 and CDR2 are SGHAT and FQNNGV. The V segment lost 1 base and the J segment 5 bases; nucleotides outside the gene matches: 10. In DNA, the CDR3 is TGTGCCAGCAGCTTAGTTGCTAGCGGGAGGAGGCACCACAATGAGCAGTTCTTC. Amino acid sequence: CASSLVASGRRHHNEQFF.

The J gene is TRBJ2-4, the V gene TRBV19; TRBD1 aligns across 8 bases. V dropped 2 bases and J dropped 8; count of bases not matched to a gene: 5. CDR3 length: 14 residues. In germline, CDR1 is LNHDA, CDR2 SQIVND (reference sequence). The CDR3 DNA follows: TGTGCCAGTAGTATACTTACAGGGGGGCACATTCAGTACTTC. It is translated as CASSILTGGHIQYF.

The rearrangement uses TRBV30 and TRBJ1-1; 8 bases are shared with TRBD1. J was trimmed by 7 bases and V by 8 bases; bases with no gene match: 6. Germline V gene lookup returns CDR1 GTSNPN and CDR2 SVGIG (reference sequence). The CDR3 length is 11 residues. As DNA, the CDR3 is TGTGCCCTAGGACAGGGATTTGAAGCTTTCTTT. Its protein product is CALGQGFEAFF.

The CDR3 DNA is TGTGCCAGCAGCCCTTCTAGCGGGAGGGTCAATGAGCAGTTCTTC. Its protein product is CASSPSSGRVNEQFF. This chain connects TRBV7-9 to TRBJ2-1, with 12 bases aligning to TRBD2. CDR3 size: 15 residues. Germline CDR1 SEHNR, CDR2 FQNEAQ (reference sequence). With 5 bases clipped from V and 6 bases from J, the junction kept 5 bases outside the gene matches.

The chain combines TRBV2 with TRBJ1-2, with a weak D call TRBD1 (5 bases). The CDR3 is 16 residues long. CDR1 is SNHLY and CDR2 is FYNNEI in the germline V gene. Trimming removed 7 bases from V and 3 bases from J, with 21 bases in between. CDR3 nucleotide sequence: TGTGCCAGCACAACAGGCACGCTCCGGGTAGACTATGGCTACACCTTC. Its translation is CASTTGTLRVDYGYTF.

This rearrangement joins TRBV5-8 to TRBJ1-1, with unresolved D. Germline CDR1 and CDR2: SGHTS and YDEGEE. The CDR3 runs to 14 residues. Trimming removed 0 bases at V and 0 bases at J, with 6 bases between. CDR3 protein: CASSLDIVNTEAFF. DNA for the CDR3: TGTGCCAGCAGCTTGGATATAGTGAACACTGAAGCTTTCTTT.

The V gene is TRBV24-1, the J gene TRBJ2-2, with 7 positions matching TRBD1. V gave up 9 bases and J gave up 5 bases; unmatched junction bases: 8. Germline CDR1 is KGHDR and CDR2 is SFDVKD. This CDR3 comprises 14 residues. CDR3 nucleotide sequence: TGTGCCACCCAACCGGGACAGATTACCGGGGAGCTGTTTTTT. Its protein product is CATQPGQITGELFF.

V and J are TRBV28 and TRBJ1-2; TRBD1 might be the D (5 bases). This CDR3 is built from 14 residues. V was trimmed by 2 bases and J by 4 bases, leaving 11 bases between them. The V gene's germline CDR1 is MDHEN and CDR2 SYDVKM. The CDR3: CASSLQGGSYGYTF. CDR3 bases: TGTGCCAGCAGTTTACAGGGAGGGAGCTATGGCTACACCTTC.

V is TRBV7-2 and J is TRBJ1-2; TRBD1 might be the D (6 bases). This CDR3 is built from 19 residues. Trimming left V 2 bases short and J 2 bases short, with 24 bases between. The germline gives CDR1 SGHTA, CDR2 FQGNSA. The CDR3 nucleotides are TGTGCCAGCAGCTTAACCCATTCGGCAGGGGCCGCCGTGAACTATGGCTACACCTTC. Translation gives CASSLTHSAGAAVNYGYTF.

The chain has TRBV7-2 and TRBJ1-1; 7 nucleotides line up with TRBD1. There are 14 residues in the CDR3. Germline V gene lookup returns CDR1 SGHTA and CDR2 FQGNSA. V lost 5 bases and J lost 3; bases outside the gene matches: 6. The CDR3 bases are TGTGCCAGCAGCCCTGGACAGGCGCACACTGAAGCTTTCTTT. This translates into CASSPGQAHTEAFF.

The chain recombines TRBV9 with TRBJ2-3; TRBD1 might be the D (6 bases). The V and J ends lost 3 bases and 7 bases respectively, with 12 bases between them. CDR3 length: 13 amino acids. Germline CDR1 SGDLS, CDR2 YYNGEE. The CDR3 coding sequence is TGTGCCAGCAGCGACCGAGGGGGAAATACGCAGTATTTT. This encodes CASSDRGGNTQYF.

The V gene is TRBV27, the J gene TRBJ1-2, with a possible D match to TRBD1 (6 bases). CDR1 MNHEY and CDR2 SMNVEV come from the germline V gene (reference sequence). Trimming shortened V by 0 bases and J by 1 base, and 21 bases separated the two germline ends. This CDR3 contains 19 residues. The CDR3 sequence is CASSLSGGGVGARNYGYTF. The CDR3 DNA reads TGTGCCAGCAGTTTATCGGGCGGGGGCGTGGGGGCCCGTAACTATGGCTACACCTTC.